The next 20 T cell receptor beta chains were all read from a single sample in a study of T-cell memory formation after mild COVID-19. A single record per CDR3 protein comes from TCRdb applying MiXCR to the 5' RACE reads. The top ten clones hold less than 15% of a sample with 150,000 to 200,000 distinct CDR3 sequences, about 14% of them seen once. Sequencing was performed on PBMCs or a T cell subset sorted from them (not recorded which). Receptors were obtained from an adult woman who had mild COVID-19 (a few samples of this study predate the infection). Cell type and time point are not known.

This chain joins TRBV4-3 and TRBJ1-4; 7 bases line up with TRBD1. This CDR3 comprises 15 residues. J was trimmed by 5 bases and V by 5 bases; bases with no gene match: 8. The germline CDR1 and CDR2 sequences are LGHNA and YSLEER. The CDR3 protein is CASSETGTVNEKLFF. The CDR3 DNA reads TGCGCCAGCAGCGAGACCGGGACAGTCAATGAAAAACTGTTTTTT.

V gene TRBV6-4 combines with J gene TRBJ2-3; TRBD2 aligns across 7 bases. The CDR3 covers 15 residues. In germline, CDR1 is MRHNA, CDR2 SNTAGT. With 6 bases clipped from V and 5 bases from J, the junction kept 11 bases outside the gene matches. CDR3 residues: CASSLSGGSGDTQYF. The CDR3 nucleotides read TGTGCCAGCAGCCTTAGCGGCGGGAGTGGAGATACGCAGTATTTT.

This chain connects TRBV12-3 or TRBV12-4 to TRBJ2-1; TRBD1 matches 9 bases. Trimming cost V 5 bases and J 6 bases; bases outside gene matches: 2. The CDR3 totals 13 residues. The CDR3 loop is CASSAGQGNEQFF. The CDR3 nucleotides read TGTGCCAGCAGTGCGGGACAGGGCAATGAGCAGTTCTTC.

V is TRBV14 and J is TRBJ2-1, with a tentative D call TRBD2 (5 bases). This CDR3 is 17 amino acids long. The germline CDR1 and CDR2 sequences are SGHDN and FVKESK. The ends were cut back, 0 bases at V and 7 bases at J, with 19 bases in the middle. The CDR3 reads CASSQDVLAIHQNEQFF. CDR3 DNA: TGTGCCAGCAGCCAAGATGTCCTAGCTATACACCAAAATGAGCAGTTCTTC.

This clonotype has only a few counts. In DNA, the CDR3 is TGCGCCAGCAGCCATGTGGGGGATACGCAGTATTTT. Translation gives CASSHVGDTQYF. The V gene is TRBV4-1, the J gene TRBJ2-3; D not certain. The germline V gene encodes CDR1 MGHRA and CDR2 YSYEKL. V lost 3 bases and J 6 bases, leaving 7 bases between the germline ends. This CDR3 comprises 12 residues.

V usage is TRBV14 and J usage is TRBJ2-5; 10 nucleotides match TRBD2. The CDR3 runs 16 residues. CDR1 SGHDN and CDR2 FVKESK come from the germline V gene. V dropped 4 bases and J dropped 7; count of bases not matched to a gene: 12. The CDR3 nucleotides are TGTGCCAGCAGCCCTACTAGCGGGACGCCCGTTGGGACCCAGTACTTC. Translating it yields CASSPTSGTPVGTQYF.

This clonotype was counted ten times or more. V is TRBV2 and J is TRBJ2-3; no reliable D call. The ends were cut back, 4 bases at V and 6 bases at J, with 5 bases in the middle. The CDR3 is made up of 11 amino acids. CDR1 is SNHLY, CDR2 FYNNEI, per germline. The CDR3 sequence is CASSVGDTQYF. As DNA, the CDR3 is TGTGCCAGCAGTGTTGGGGATACGCAGTATTTT.

In its sample, this clonotype was seen a few times. The chain's CDR3 is CASSPLGGRASDTQYF. In DNA form, the CDR3 reads TGTGCCAGCAGCCCCCTCGGGGGGAGGGCCTCAGATACGCAGTATTTT. The chain has TRBV7-2 and TRBJ2-3; 7 bases match TRBD2. The junction had 12 bases not matched to a gene; V was cut back by 5 bases and J by 4 bases. The germline V gene encodes CDR1 SGHTA and CDR2 FQGNSA. This CDR3 has 16 amino acids.

This clonotype was seen only a few times. The genes are TRBV2 and TRBJ1-6; perhaps TRBD1 as D (6 bases). CDR3 length equals 15 residues. V was shortened by 7 bases and J by 7 bases, with 17 bases between the two germline ends. In germline, CDR1 is SNHLY, CDR2 FYNNEI. In DNA form, the CDR3 reads TGTGCCAGCACCAAGGGGGTCAGGGGCAATTCACCCCTCCACTTT. As protein: CASTKGVRGNSPLHF.

This clonotype has a handful of counts. This sequence joins TRBV3-1 and TRBJ2-2, with 10 bases aligning to TRBD2. Germline V gene lookup returns CDR1 LGHDT and CDR2 YNNKEL (reference sequence). J lost 2 bases, V lost 1 base, and 10 bases had no gene match. The CDR3 length is 19 residues. The CDR3 DNA sequence: TGTGCCAGCAGCCAAGGCTCTTATAGCGGGAGGAGTAACACCGGGGAGCTGTTTTTT. Amino acids: CASSQGSYSGRSNTGELFF.

CDR3 sequence reads: CASSQDDSGGGDTQYF. CDR3 nucleotides: TGCGCCAGCAGCCAAGACGACAGCGGGGGGGGAGATACGCAGTATTTT. The chain recombines TRBV4-1 with TRBJ2-3; TRBD2 matches at 10 bases. This CDR3 has 16 residues. V trimming: 0 bases; J trimming: 5 bases; junction bases outside the gene matches: 5. Germline assignment: CDR1 MGHRA and CDR2 YSYEKL.

This clonotype came up many times. The genes are TRBV19 and TRBJ2-2; the D gene is possibly TRBD2 (5 bases). The length of the CDR3 is 13 residues. Germline CDR1 and CDR2: LNHDA and SQIVND (reference sequence). The ends were cut back, 6 bases at V and 7 bases at J, with 12 bases in the middle. The CDR3 reads CASRRQEVGELFF. In nucleotides, the CDR3 is TGTGCCAGTAGAAGGCAGGAGGTCGGGGAGCTGTTTTTT.

This clonotype was picked up many times. The CDR3 spells CASSLERYNEQFF. In DNA form, the CDR3 reads TGTGCCAGCAGCTTAGAACGGTACAATGAGCAGTTCTTC. This chain joins TRBV11-2 and TRBJ2-1; no definite D call. Trimming cost V 0 bases and J 4 bases, with 4 bases left between them. Germline V gives CDR1 SGHAT, CDR2 FQNNGV. The CDR3 has 13 residues.

This chain links TRBV6-6 with TRBJ2-2, with a possible D match to TRBD1 (6 bases). V lost 8 bases and J lost 4, with 17 bases in between. This CDR3 comprises 15 residues. CDR1 is MNHNY, CDR2 SVGAGI, per germline (reference sequence). The CDR3 DNA reads TGTGCCAGCCGTGGGGACATCGGGTCCACCGGGGAGCTGTTTTTT. Protein: CASRGDIGSTGELFF.

The chain recombines TRBV12-3 or TRBV12-4 with TRBJ1-1; possible D gene TRBD1, 5 bases. CDR3 size: 15 residues. V was clipped by 3 bases and J by 4 bases, with 15 bases between them. The CDR3 reads CASSFLSGYGTEAFF. In DNA, the CDR3 is TGTGCCAGCAGTTTCTTGTCAGGGTATGGCACTGAAGCTTTCTTT.

Only a few counts were recorded for this clonotype. The genes are TRBV29-1 and TRBJ2-7, with TRBD2 matching over 7 bases. J gave up 3 bases and V 4 bases, and 9 bases lay outside the gene matches. CDR1 and CDR2 from the germline V gene are SQVTM and ANQGSEA. This CDR3 comprises 14 residues. CDR3 protein: CSVVVGGRFYEQYF. Here the CDR3 DNA reads TGCAGCGTTGTGGTGGGGGGGAGATTCTACGAGCAGTACTTC.

The CDR3 protein is CASSYSRGKAFF. The CDR3 DNA follows: TGTGCCAGCAGTTACTCGCGGGGGAAAGCTTTCTTT. The chain joins TRBV6-2 or TRBV6-3 to TRBJ1-1, with a tentative D call TRBD1 (5 bases). Germline-derived CDR1 and CDR2 are MNHEY and SVGEGT. Trimming pared 0 bases from V and 9 bases from J, leaving 8 bases between. There are 12 residues in the CDR3.

The chain couples TRBV12-5 to TRBJ1-2; TRBD1 might be the D (5 bases). V dropped 3 bases and J dropped 4 bases, with 12 bases sitting between them. Germline assignment: CDR1 LGHNT and CDR2 FRNRAP. The CDR3 extends over 14 amino acids. The CDR3 loop is CASGFPGTGYGYTF. The CDR3 DNA is TGTGCTAGTGGTTTCCCAGGGACGGGCTATGGCTACACCTTC.

This rearrangement joins TRBV4-1 to TRBJ2-3; D is possibly TRBD2 (6 bases). Trimming pared 0 bases from V and 0 bases from J, leaving 10 bases between. The CDR3 consists of 16 residues. Germline lookup yields CDR1 MGHRA and CDR2 YSYEKL. The CDR3 loop reads CASSQEVGTSTDTQYF. In nucleotides, the CDR3 is TGCGCCAGCAGCCAAGAGGTCGGGACTAGCACAGATACGCAGTATTTT.

The chain joins TRBV4-1 to TRBJ2-1, with D perhaps TRBD1 (5 bases). Germline values: CDR1 MGHRA, CDR2 YSYEKL. V gave up 3 bases and J gave up 6 bases, with 9 bases separating them. The CDR3 runs 13 residues. This CDR3 reads CASSQGRSNEQFF. CDR3 nucleotides: TGCGCCAGCAGCCAGGGGCGCTCCAATGAGCAGTTCTTC.